The 17 T cell receptor beta chains given below trace back to one sample, sequenced in a study of blood T cell repertoires in COVID-19. Repertoires were generated with immunoSEQ multiplex PCR, while TCRdb's copy carries only in-frame clones and drops some. The repertoire consists of fewer than 200,000 clones, with about 86% occurring once and the leading ten covering roughly 20%. What was sequenced was peripheral blood. These receptors all come from a man between 65 and 85 years old with active or convalescent COVID-19.

The CDR3 reads CASNPRDRAYTF. Written as DNA, the CDR3 is TGTGCCAGCAATCCGAGAGACAGGGCCTACACCTTC. V usage is TRBV6-5 and J usage is TRBJ1-2; 7 positions agree with TRBD1. Germline V gene data show CDR1 as MNHEY and CDR2 as SVGAGI. V trimming: 7 bases; J trimming: 10 bases; junction bases outside the gene matches: 9. The CDR3 consists of 12 residues.

The chain joins TRBV7-2 to TRBJ1-2, with TRBD1 as a possible D gene (5 bases). Germline V gene data show CDR1 as SGHTA and CDR2 as FQGNSA. This CDR3 is built from 15 residues. Trimming shortened V by 5 bases and J by 6 bases, and 19 bases separated the two germline ends. The CDR3 DNA is TGTGCCAGCAGCCTCCGCAAAGGGCGGGACCATGGCTACACCTTC. Its protein product is CASSLRKGRDHGYTF.

V usage is TRBV27 and J usage is TRBJ1-1; D gene uncertain. Germline V gene data show CDR1 as MNHEY and CDR2 as SMNVEV (reference sequence). The germline V and J ends were trimmed by 5 bases and 6 bases, with 7 bases remaining between them. The CDR3 length is 11 residues. CDR3 sequence reads: CASSEGSEAFF. CDR3 DNA: TGTGCCAGCAGTGAGGGATCTGAAGCTTTCTTT.

This chain links TRBV6-5 with TRBJ1-3; TRBD1 agrees at 9 bases. Trimming took 2 bases from V and 5 from J; bases not matched to a gene: 7. Germline-derived CDR1 and CDR2 are MNHEY and SVGAGI. This CDR3 contains 16 residues. The CDR3 sequence is CASSYPTGGLRNTIYF. Written as DNA, the CDR3 is TGTGCCAGCAGTTACCCTACAGGGGGCTTGAGAAACACCATATATTTT.

This clone showed up just once. V usage is TRBV18 and J usage is TRBJ2-7; 7 bases are shared with TRBD1. The V gene's germline CDR1 is KGHSH and CDR2 LQKENI. The CDR3 spans 14 residues. V trimming: 4 bases; J trimming: 0 bases; junction bases outside the gene matches: 3. CDR3 protein: CASSRGDSSYEQYF. The CDR3 DNA follows: TGTGCCAGCTCACGAGGGGACAGCTCCTACGAGCAGTACTTC.

The CDR3 nucleotides are TGTGCCAGCAGCTTAGCATGGGGGGAAGGCGGCTACACCTTC. Amino acid sequence: CASSLAWGEGGYTF. The genes are TRBV7-2 and TRBJ1-2; D might be TRBD1 (5 bases). CDR1 is SGHTA and CDR2 is FQGNSA in the germline V gene. The V end lost 0 bases, the J end lost 8 bases, and 13 bases lay between the germline ends. The CDR3 extends over 14 amino acids.

The V gene is TRBV30, the J gene TRBJ1-2, with 7 bases lining up with TRBD1. The CDR3 is 12 amino acids. Per germline, CDR1 GTSNPN and CDR2 SVGIG (reference sequence). The V and J ends lost 7 bases and 8 bases, in that order; junction bases with no gene match: 10. CDR3 DNA sequence: TGTGCCTTGACCCACGACAGGGTCGGCTACACCTTC. Protein product: CALTHDRVGYTF.

The V gene is TRBV2, the J gene TRBJ1-1, with 9 bases fitting TRBD1. This CDR3 spans 17 amino acids. Germline V gene data show CDR1 as SNHLY and CDR2 as FYNNEI. J gave up 4 bases and V 7 bases, and 16 bases lay outside the gene matches. The CDR3 is CASIRTGGQSRGTEAFF. The CDR3 bases are TGTGCCAGCATCCGCACAGGGGGCCAAAGCAGAGGCACTGAAGCTTTCTTT. Together with reference TRBV2 and TRBJ1-1, the CDR3 gives the full variable domain: EPEVTQTPSHQVTQMGQEVILRCVPISNHLYFYWYRQILGQKVEFLVSFYNNEISEKSEIFDDQFSVERPDGSNFTLKIRSTKLEDSAMYFCASIRTGGQSRGTEAFFGQGTRLTVV.

CDR3 DNA sequence: TGTGCCAGCAGCTTAAAGGGAGGGTACGAGCAGTACTTC. Translation: CASSLKGGYEQYF. This chain links TRBV11-3 with TRBJ2-7; 7 bases agree with TRBD2. From germline, CDR1 is SGHNT and CDR2 YENEEA. The CDR3 has 13 residues. J gave up 4 bases and V 2 bases, and 2 bases lay outside the gene matches.

This chain uses TRBV28 with TRBJ1-1; TRBD1 matches at 9 bases. With 5 bases clipped from V and 3 bases from J, the junction kept 19 bases outside the gene matches. The germline V gene encodes CDR1 MDHEN and CDR2 SYDVKM. The CDR3 is made up of 19 amino acids. The CDR3 sequence is CASSPRQGEKLARYTEAFF. The CDR3 coding sequence is TGTGCCAGCAGTCCCCGACAGGGGGAGAAGCTCGCTCGATACACTGAAGCTTTCTTT. Combining the CDR3 with reference TRBV28 and TRBJ1-1 gives the whole variable domain DVKVTQSSRYLVKRTGEKVFLECVQDMDHENMFWYRQDPGLGLRLIYFSYDVKMKEKGDIPEGYSVSREKKERFSLILESASTNQTSMYLCASSPRQGEKLARYTEAFFGQGTRLTVV.

Notes on this clone: The same CDR3 can be traced to other DNA sequences in this sample. In DNA, the CDR3 is TGTGCCAGCAGCCCCCGGGACAGGGGTGGATATGGCTACACCTTC. Translating it yields CASSPRDRGGYGYTF. The J gene is TRBJ1-2, the V gene TRBV3-1 (or the pseudogene TRBV3-2); 10 bases are shared with TRBD1. The CDR3 consists of 15 residues. The trim removed 4 bases at V and 5 bases at J, leaving 7 bases unmatched. Germline V gives CDR1 LGHDT, CDR2 YNNKEL (reference sequence).

This clone was counted only a few times. One end of the junction does not line up with germline, which may come from a read error. The chain has TRBV3-1 (or the pseudogene TRBV3-2) and TRBJ2-7, with TRBD2 identical over 9 bases. CDR3 length equals 13 residues. Germline values: CDR1 LGHDT, CDR2 YNNKEL (reference sequence). The CDR3 loop reads CASSQFTSGPPHF. The CDR3 coding sequence is TGTGCCAGCAGCCAATTTACTAGCGGGCCCCCGCACTTC.

This rearrangement joins TRBV11-2 to TRBJ1-5, with 9 nucleotides matching TRBD1. The V and J ends lost 4 bases and 6 bases, in that order; junction bases with no gene match: 7. This CDR3 spans 15 amino acids. CDR1 is SGHAT and CDR2 is FQNNGV in the germline V gene. The DNA for the CDR3 is TGTGCCAGCAGCTCGGACAGGGGAAGAGGTCAGCCCCAGCATTTT. Translating gives CASSSDRGRGQPQHF.

The rearrangement joins TRBV5-1 to TRBJ1-2; the D gene is possibly TRBD1 (6 bases). Germline assignment: CDR1 SGHRS and CDR2 YFSETQ. V was clipped by 7 bases and J by 4 bases, with 17 bases between them. The CDR3 has 14 residues. The CDR3 reads CASADRINSYGYTF. CDR3 nucleotides: TGCGCCAGCGCCGACAGGATCAACAGCTATGGCTACACCTTC.

This clone was seen a handful of times. J is TRBJ1-1 and V is TRBV7-9, with 7 bases matching TRBD1. Germline-derived CDR1 and CDR2 are SEHNR and FQNEAQ (reference sequence). The CDR3 has 15 amino acids. Unmatched junction bases numbered 6, after V lost 0 bases and J lost 5 bases. This CDR3 reads CASSLADRRQTEAFF. DNA of the CDR3: TGTGCCAGCAGCTTAGCGGACAGGAGACAGACTGAAGCTTTCTTT. The full variable domain, completed using reference TRBV7-9 and TRBJ1-1, is DTGVSQNPRHKITKRGQNVTFRCDPISEHNRLYWYRQTLGQGPEFLTYFQNEAQLEKSRLLSDRFSAERPKGSFSTLEIQRTEQGDSAMYLCASSLADRRQTEAFFGQGTRLTVV.

The chain employs TRBV11-2 and TRBJ2-1; 14 bases are shared with TRBD2. The CDR3 contains 18 residues. CDR1 and CDR2 from the germline V gene are SGHAT and FQNNGV. The ends lost 1 base at V and 7 bases at J; junction bases unmatched: 9. The CDR3 nucleotides are TGTGCCAGCAGCTTAGGCAGACTAGCGGGGGGGCCTATTAATGAGCAGTTCTTC. Its protein product is CASSLGRLAGGPINEQFF.

The CDR3 protein is CASSQSGEGQETQYF. The CDR3 DNA follows: TGTGCCAGCAGCCAATCGGGGGAGGGGCAAGAGACCCAGTACTTC. This chain links TRBV3-1 (or the pseudogene TRBV3-2) with TRBJ2-5; TRBD2 aligns across 7 bases. This CDR3 region has 15 residues. V gave up 2 bases and J gave up 2 bases; unmatched junction bases: 5. Per germline, CDR1 LGHDT and CDR2 YNNKEL (reference sequence).